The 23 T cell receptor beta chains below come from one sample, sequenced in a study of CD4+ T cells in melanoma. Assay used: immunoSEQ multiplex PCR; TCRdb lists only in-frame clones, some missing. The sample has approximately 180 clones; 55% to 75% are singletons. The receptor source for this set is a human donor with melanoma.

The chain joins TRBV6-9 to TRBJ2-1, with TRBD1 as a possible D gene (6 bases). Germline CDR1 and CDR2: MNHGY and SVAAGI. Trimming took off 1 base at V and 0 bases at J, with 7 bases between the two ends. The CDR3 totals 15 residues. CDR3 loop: CASSYLGASYNEQFF. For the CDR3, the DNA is TGTGCCAGCAGTTATTTGGGGGCCTCCTACAATGAGCAGTTCTTC.

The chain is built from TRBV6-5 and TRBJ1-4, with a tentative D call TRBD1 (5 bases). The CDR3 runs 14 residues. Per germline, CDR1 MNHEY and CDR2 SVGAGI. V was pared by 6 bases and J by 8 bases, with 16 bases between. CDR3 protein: CASRKTQGGEKLFF. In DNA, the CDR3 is TGTGCCAGCAGAAAGACCCAGGGAGGGGAAAAACTGTTTTTT.

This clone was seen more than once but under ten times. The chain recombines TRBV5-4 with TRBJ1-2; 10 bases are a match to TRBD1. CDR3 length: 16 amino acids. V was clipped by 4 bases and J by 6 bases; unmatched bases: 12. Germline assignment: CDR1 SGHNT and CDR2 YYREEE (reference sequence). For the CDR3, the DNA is TGTGCCAGCAGCCCCTCGTACGGGACAGGGGTGGATGGCTACACCTTC. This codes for CASSPSYGTGVDGYTF.

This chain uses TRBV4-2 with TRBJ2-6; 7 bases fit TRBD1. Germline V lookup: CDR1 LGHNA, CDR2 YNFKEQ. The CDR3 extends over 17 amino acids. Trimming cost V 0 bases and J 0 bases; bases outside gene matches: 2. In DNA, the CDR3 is TGTGCCAGCAGCCAAGATCGGGACAGCTCTGGGGCCAACGTCCTGACTTTC. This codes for CASSQDRDSSGANVLTF.

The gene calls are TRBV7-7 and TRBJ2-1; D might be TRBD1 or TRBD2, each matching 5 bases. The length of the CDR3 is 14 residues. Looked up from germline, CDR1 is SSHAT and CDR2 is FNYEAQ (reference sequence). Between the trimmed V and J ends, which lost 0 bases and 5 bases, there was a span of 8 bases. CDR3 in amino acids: CASSLAGDHNEQFF. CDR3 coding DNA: TGTGCCAGCAGCTTAGCGGGGGACCACAATGAGCAGTTCTTC. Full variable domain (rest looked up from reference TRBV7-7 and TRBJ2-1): GAGVSQSPRYKVTKRGQDVTLRCDPISSHATLYWYQQALGQGPEFLTYFNYEAQPDKSGLPSDRFSAERPEGSISTLTIQRTEQRDSAMYRCASSLAGDHNEQFFGPGTRLTVL.

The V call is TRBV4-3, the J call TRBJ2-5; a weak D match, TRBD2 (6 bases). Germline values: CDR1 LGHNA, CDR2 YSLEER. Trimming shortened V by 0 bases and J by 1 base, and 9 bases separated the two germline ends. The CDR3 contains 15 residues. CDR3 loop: CASSQDGGFQETQYF. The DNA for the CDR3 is TGCGCCAGCAGCCAAGATGGGGGGTTCCAAGAGACCCAGTACTTC.

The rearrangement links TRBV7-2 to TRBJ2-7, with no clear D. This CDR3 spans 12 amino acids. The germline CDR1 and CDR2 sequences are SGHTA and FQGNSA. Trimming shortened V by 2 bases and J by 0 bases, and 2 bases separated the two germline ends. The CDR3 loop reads CASSLFSYEQYF. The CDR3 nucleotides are TGTGCCAGCAGCTTATTCTCCTACGAGCAGTACTTC. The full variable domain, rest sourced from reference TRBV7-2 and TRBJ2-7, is GAGVSQSPSNKVTEKGKDVELRCDPISGHTALYWYRQSLGQGLEFLIYFQGNSAPDKSGLPSDRFSAERTGGSVSTLTIQRTQQEDSAVYLCASSLFSYEQYFGPGTRLTVT.

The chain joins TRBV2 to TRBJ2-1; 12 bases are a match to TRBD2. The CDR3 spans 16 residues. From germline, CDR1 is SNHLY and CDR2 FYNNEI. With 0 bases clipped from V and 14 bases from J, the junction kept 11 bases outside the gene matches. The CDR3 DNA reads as TGTGCCAGCAGTGAAGCTTCCGTAAGGGCTAGCGGGAGGGAGTTCTTC. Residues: CASSEASVRASGREFF.

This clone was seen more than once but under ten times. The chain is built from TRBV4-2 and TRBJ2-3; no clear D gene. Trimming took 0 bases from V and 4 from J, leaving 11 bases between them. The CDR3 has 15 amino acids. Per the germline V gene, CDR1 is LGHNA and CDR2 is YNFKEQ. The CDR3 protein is CASSQEFRAADTQYF. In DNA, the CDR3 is TGTGCCAGCAGCCAAGAATTCCGGGCCGCAGATACGCAGTATTTT.

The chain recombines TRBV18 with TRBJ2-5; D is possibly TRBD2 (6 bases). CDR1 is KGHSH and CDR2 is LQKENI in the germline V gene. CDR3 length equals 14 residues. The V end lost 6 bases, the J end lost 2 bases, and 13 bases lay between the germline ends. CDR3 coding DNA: TGTGCCAGCTCCCTAGTGGAGGGGCAAGAGACCCAGTACTTC. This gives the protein CASSLVEGQETQYF.

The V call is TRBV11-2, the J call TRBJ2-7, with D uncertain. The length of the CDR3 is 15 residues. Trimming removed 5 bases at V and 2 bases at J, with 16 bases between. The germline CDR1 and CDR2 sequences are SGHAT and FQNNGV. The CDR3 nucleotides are TGTGCCAGCAGCGTTCAGATAGCCGAAGCCTACGAGCAGTACTTC. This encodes CASSVQIAEAYEQYF.

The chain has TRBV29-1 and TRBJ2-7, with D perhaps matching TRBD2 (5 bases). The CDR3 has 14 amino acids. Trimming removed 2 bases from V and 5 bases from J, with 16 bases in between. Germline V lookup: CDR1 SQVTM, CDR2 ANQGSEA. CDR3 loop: CSVEPGIGMDEQYF. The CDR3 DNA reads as TGCAGCGTTGAACCCGGGATAGGGATGGACGAGCAGTACTTC.

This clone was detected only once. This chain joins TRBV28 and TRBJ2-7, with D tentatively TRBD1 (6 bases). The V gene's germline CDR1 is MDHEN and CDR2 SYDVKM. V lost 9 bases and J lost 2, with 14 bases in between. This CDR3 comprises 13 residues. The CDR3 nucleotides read TGTGCCAGTCTCAGCGGACAGACCTACGAGCAGTACTTC. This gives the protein CASLSGQTYEQYF.

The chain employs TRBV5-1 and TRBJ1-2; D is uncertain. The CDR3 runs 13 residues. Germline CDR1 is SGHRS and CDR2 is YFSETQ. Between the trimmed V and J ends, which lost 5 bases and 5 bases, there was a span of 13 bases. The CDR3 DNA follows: TGCGCCAGCAGTCAAGGTGGCACATATGGCTACACCTTC. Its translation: CASSQGGTYGYTF.

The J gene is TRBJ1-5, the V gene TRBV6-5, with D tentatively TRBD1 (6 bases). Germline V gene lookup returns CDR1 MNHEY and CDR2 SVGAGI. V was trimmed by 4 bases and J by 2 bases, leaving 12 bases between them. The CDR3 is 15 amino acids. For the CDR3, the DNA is TGTGCCAGCAGTTCCGTGGGGGCTCGCAATCAGCCCCAGCATTTT. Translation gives CASSSVGARNQPQHF.

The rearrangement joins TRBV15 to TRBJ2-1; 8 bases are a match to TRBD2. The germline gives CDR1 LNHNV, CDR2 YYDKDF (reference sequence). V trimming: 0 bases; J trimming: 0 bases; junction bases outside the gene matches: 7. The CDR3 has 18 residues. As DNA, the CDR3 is TGTGCCACCAGCAGAGACTTTAGCGGGGATAGCTCCTACAATGAGCAGTTCTTC. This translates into CATSRDFSGDSSYNEQFF.

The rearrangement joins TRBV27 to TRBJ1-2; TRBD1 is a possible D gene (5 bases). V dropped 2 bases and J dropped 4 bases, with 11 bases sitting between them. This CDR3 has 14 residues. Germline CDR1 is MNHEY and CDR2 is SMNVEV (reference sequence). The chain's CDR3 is CASSLGGIPYGYTF. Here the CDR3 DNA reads TGTGCCAGCAGTTTAGGGGGAATTCCCTATGGCTACACCTTC.

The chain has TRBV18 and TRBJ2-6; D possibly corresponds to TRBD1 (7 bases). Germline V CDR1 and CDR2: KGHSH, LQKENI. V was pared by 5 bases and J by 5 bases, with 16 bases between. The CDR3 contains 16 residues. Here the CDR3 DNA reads TGTGCCAGCTCAAACCCGCGGGACAGTCGGGCCAACGTCCTGACTTTC. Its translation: CASSNPRDSRANVLTF. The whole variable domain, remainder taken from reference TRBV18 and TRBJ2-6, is NAGVMQNPRHLVRRRGQEARLRCSPMKGHSHVYWYRQLPEEGLKFMVYLQKENIIDESGMPKERFSAEFPKEGPSILRIQQVVRGDSAAYFCASSNPRDSRANVLTFGAGSRLTVL.

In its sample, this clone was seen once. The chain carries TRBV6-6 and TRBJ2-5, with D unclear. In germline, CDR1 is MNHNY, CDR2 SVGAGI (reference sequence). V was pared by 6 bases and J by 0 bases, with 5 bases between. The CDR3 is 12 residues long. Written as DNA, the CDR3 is TGTGCCAGCAGCTCGTACCAAGAGACCCAGTACTTC. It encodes CASSSYQETQYF.

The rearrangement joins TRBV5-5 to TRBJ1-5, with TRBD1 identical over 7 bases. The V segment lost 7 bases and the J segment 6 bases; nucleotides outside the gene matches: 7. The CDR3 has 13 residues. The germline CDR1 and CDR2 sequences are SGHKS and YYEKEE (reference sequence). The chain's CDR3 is CASAGGIGQPQHF. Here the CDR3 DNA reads TGTGCCAGCGCAGGGGGAATAGGTCAGCCCCAGCATTTT.

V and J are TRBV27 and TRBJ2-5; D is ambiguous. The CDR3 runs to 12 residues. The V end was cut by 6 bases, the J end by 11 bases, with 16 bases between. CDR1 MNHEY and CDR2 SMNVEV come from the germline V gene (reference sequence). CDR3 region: CASSPLKAKQYF. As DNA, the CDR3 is TGTGCCAGCAGCCCACTGAAGGCGAAGCAGTACTTC.

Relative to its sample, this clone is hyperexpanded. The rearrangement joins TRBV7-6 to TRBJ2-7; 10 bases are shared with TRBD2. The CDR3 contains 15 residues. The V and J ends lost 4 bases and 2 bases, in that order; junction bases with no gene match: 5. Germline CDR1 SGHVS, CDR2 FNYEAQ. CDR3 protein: CASSSQLAGAYEQYF. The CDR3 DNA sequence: TGTGCCAGCAGCTCCCAGCTAGCGGGAGCCTACGAGCAGTACTTC.

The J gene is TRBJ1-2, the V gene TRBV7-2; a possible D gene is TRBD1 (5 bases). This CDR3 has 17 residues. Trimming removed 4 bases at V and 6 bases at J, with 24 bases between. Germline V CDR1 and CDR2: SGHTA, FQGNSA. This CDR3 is CASSSFRASFKSNGYTF. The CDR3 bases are TGTGCCAGCAGCTCCTTCAGGGCATCCTTTAAGAGCAATGGCTACACCTTC.